The present T cell receptor (beta chain) was sequenced within a study of identical twins. Whole-study findings and limits: The degree of excess twin sharing was weaker in beta out-of-frame sequences.

Unique molecular identifiers were present on cDNA, and template switching added a universal primer site. TCRdb analysed the 5' RACE reads with MiXCR anew, one entry per CDR3 protein. The sample shows a few hundred thousand distinct CDR3 sequences, about an eighth of them seen only once. All donors were healthy Caucasians. As regards this clonotype: Antigen specificity is unknown.

These data were also reused for a study on yellow fever vaccine responses in identical twins. That investigation notes: Reported findings indicate that twins' vaccine T cell responses seemed partially convergent, partially personalized.

Sample: memory (CD45RO+) T cells sorted from blood. The sequence was collected from a woman aged 18 to 35 in good health.

The CDR3 sequence is CAWTVPGQGLDTQYF. CDR3 bases: TGTGCCTGGACCGTCCCGGGACAGGGGTTGGATACGCAGTATTTT. V and J are TRBV30 and TRBJ2-3, with TRBD1 matching over 10 bases. V lost 4 bases to trimming and J lost 6 bases; unmatched junction nucleotides: 10. This CDR3 region has 15 residues. Germline V lookup: CDR1 GTSNPN, CDR2 SVGIG (reference sequence).